Below are 7 T cell receptor beta chains sequenced from a single sample in a study of T-cell reconstitution after alpha-beta-depleted transplantation in children. The TCRbeta library incorporated unique molecular identifiers. TCRdb reanalysed the PCR reads using MiXCR and keeps one entry per CDR3 protein. The data show approximately 510,000 distinct CDR3 sequences, about 18% seen once. This sample comprised PBMCs from the stem cell graft donor, obtained from the stem cell graft. The receptors come from a human donor who donated a stem cell graft to a child with acute lymphoblastic leukemia.

The rearrangement links TRBV12-3 or TRBV12-4 to TRBJ2-2, with 8 bases aligning to TRBD1. The trim removed 8 bases at V and 4 bases at J, leaving 9 bases unmatched. This CDR3 has 15 residues. CDR3 residues: CASASFGTGTGELFF. The CDR3 bases are TGTGCCAGCGCCTCGTTCGGGACAGGCACCGGGGAGCTGTTTTTT.

The chain combines TRBV4-1 with TRBJ2-1; no firm D call. Per germline, CDR1 MGHRA and CDR2 YSYEKL. V shed 3 bases and J shed 0 bases, with 15 bases lying between them. This CDR3 region has 17 residues. The CDR3 nucleotides read TGCGCCAGCAGCCAGGATGTTCTAGGTAGCTCCTACAATGAGCAGTTCTTC. Translating gives CASSQDVLGSSYNEQFF.

CDR3 DNA: TGCAGCGCCCCAGGGTACTATGGCTACACCTTC. It specifies CSAPGYYGYTF. V is TRBV29-1 and J is TRBJ1-2; D perhaps matches TRBD1 (5 bases). V lost 7 bases and J lost 3, with 9 bases in between. From germline, CDR1 is SQVTM and CDR2 ANQGSEA. The CDR3 consists of 11 residues.

This chain links TRBV7-9 with TRBJ1-2; no clear D gene. The CDR3 extends over 12 amino acids. Between the trimmed V and J ends, which lost 5 bases and 8 bases, there was a span of 12 bases. Germline V gene sequence: CDR1 SEHNR, CDR2 FQNEAQ (reference sequence). The CDR3 protein is CASSRPDSGYTF. CDR3 coding DNA: TGTGCCAGCAGCCGGCCCGACTCAGGCTACACCTTC.

This clonotype was observed once. This sequence joins TRBV4-1 and TRBJ2-1, with D unclear. CDR1 and CDR2 (germline): MGHRA, YSYEKL. This CDR3 has 12 amino acids. V lost 1 base to trimming and J lost 14 bases, with 12 bases between them. The CDR3 DNA sequence: TGCGCCAGCAGCCAAGGTCTAGGCCCAAAGTTCTTC. Translation: CASSQGLGPKFF.

This clonotype was seen a single time. This rearrangement joins TRBV18 to TRBJ1-5; the D is unclear. Germline V gene lookup returns CDR1 KGHSH and CDR2 LQKENI. This CDR3 is built from 15 residues. V dropped 5 bases and J dropped 1 base, with 12 bases sitting between them. CDR3 DNA: TGTGCCAGCTCAAGATGGGGAGAAAGCAATCAGCCCCAGCATTTT. This sequence encodes CASSRWGESNQPQHF. Complete variable domain (other parts from reference TRBV18 and TRBJ1-5): NAGVMQNPRHLVRRRGQEARLRCSPMKGHSHVYWYRQLPEEGLKFMVYLQKENIIDESGMPKERFSAEFPKEGPSILRIQQVVRGDSAAYFCASSRWGESNQPQHFGDGTRLSIL.

This sequence joins TRBV6-1 and TRBJ2-2, with TRBD1 as a possible D gene (8 bases). The CDR3 spans 14 residues. The V gene's germline CDR1 is MNHNS and CDR2 SASEGT. Trimming cost V 8 bases and J 4 bases, with 14 bases left between them. CDR3 coding DNA: TGTGCCAGCGGGGGGGACAGGAGCACCGGGGAGCTGTTTTTT. It encodes CASGGDRSTGELFF.